One and the same sample provided the 22 T cell receptor beta chains below, sequenced in a study of neurological immune-mediated disorders. TCRdb re-called the 5' RACE reads with MiXCR, one entry per CDR3 protein. The sample lists 60,000 to 85,000 distinct CDR3 sequences, 4% to 6% occurring once. Material for sequencing was PBMCs. The origin of the receptors is a man aged 18 to 30 with multiple sclerosis.

This clonotype was picked up many times. The chain links TRBV20-1 to TRBJ2-7; 7 bases line up with TRBD1. J was trimmed by 6 bases and V by 5 bases; bases with no gene match: 10. CDR3 size: 13 residues. Germline assignment: CDR1 DFQATT and CDR2 SNEGSKA (reference sequence). The CDR3 reads CSAWDSPPTEQYF. The DNA of the CDR3 is TGCAGTGCTTGGGACAGTCCACCTACCGAGCAGTACTTC.

This clonotype was detected ten times or more. The J gene is TRBJ1-5, the V gene TRBV3-1; possible D gene TRBD1, 6 bases. Trimming removed 3 bases at V and 4 bases at J, with 13 bases between. Germline assignment: CDR1 LGHDT and CDR2 YNNKEL (reference sequence). The CDR3 loop spans 15 amino acids. The CDR3 here is CASSQTRGMNQPQHF. DNA for the CDR3: TGTGCCAGCAGCCAGACCAGGGGAATGAATCAGCCCCAGCATTTT.

As regards this clonotype: A much larger clone sits a single nucleotide away, making a read error possible. The DNA for the CDR3 is TGCGCCAGCAGCAATCAAACAGGGGTTATTGGCTATGGCTACACCTTC. It is translated as CASSNQTGVIGYGYTF. The rearrangement uses TRBV5-1 and TRBJ1-2; the match to TRBD1 covers 7 bases. V lost 4 bases and J lost 4; bases outside the gene matches: 13. This CDR3 comprises 16 residues. The germline CDR1 and CDR2 sequences are SGHRS and YFSETQ.

This clonotype was seen many times. V and J are TRBV20-1 and TRBJ1-5, with D tentatively TRBD1 (5 bases). The CDR3 runs to 15 residues. Germline-derived CDR1 and CDR2 are DFQATT and SNEGSKA (reference sequence). V was pared by 5 bases and J by 1 base, with 15 bases between. Here the CDR3 DNA reads TGCAGTGCTTTCCCCCGGGGGTGGAGCAATCAGCCCCAGCATTTT. Protein: CSAFPRGWSNQPQHF.

This clonotype was counted at least ten times. The CDR3 bases are TGCAGTGCTAGGGAGGGTAATGAAAAACTGTTTTTT. It codes for CSAREGNEKLFF. This chain uses TRBV20-1 with TRBJ1-4; D is undetermined. The CDR3 loop spans 12 amino acids. Germline CDR1 reads DFQATT; CDR2 reads SNEGSKA (reference sequence). Trimming removed 3 bases at V and 4 bases at J, with 6 bases between.

This clonotype was seen repeatedly, ten times or more. V and J are TRBV20-1 and TRBJ1-6; D unresolved. V was trimmed by 5 bases and J by 6 bases, leaving 17 bases between them. The CDR3 is 15 residues long. Germline CDR1 DFQATT, CDR2 SNEGSKA (reference sequence). CDR3: CSASSLGSRNSPLHF. The CDR3 DNA sequence: TGCAGTGCTTCCTCCTTAGGGTCTCGTAATTCACCCCTCCACTTT.

This clonotype was detected a few times. The V gene is TRBV6-5, the J gene TRBJ2-1, with D perhaps matching TRBD2 (5 bases). Germline CDR1 reads MNHEY; CDR2 reads SVGAGI. V lost 5 bases and J 4 bases, leaving 15 bases between the germline ends. The CDR3 spans 15 residues. For the CDR3, the DNA is TGTGCCAGCAGTCGGACGGGGAGAGGGTACAATGAGCAGTTCTTC. Amino acids: CASSRTGRGYNEQFF.

Ten or more counts support this clonotype. This chain uses TRBV5-1 with TRBJ2-2; D possibly corresponds to TRBD1 (6 bases). The CDR3 has 13 amino acids. CDR1 is SGHRS and CDR2 is YFSETQ in the germline V gene. V gave up 3 bases and J gave up 6 bases, with 9 bases separating them. CDR3 region: CASSSNRAGELFF. The DNA of the CDR3 is TGCGCCAGCAGCTCCAACAGGGCCGGGGAGCTGTTTTTT.

The table lists this clonotype with many counts. The rearrangement joins TRBV5-1 to TRBJ2-1; D ambiguous. There are 15 residues in the CDR3. CDR1 and CDR2 from the germline V gene are SGHRS and YFSETQ. V gave up 0 bases and J gave up 8 bases, with 15 bases separating them. CDR3 DNA sequence: TGCGCCAGCAGCTTGGGAATCAACCAGGATCATGAGCAGTTCTTC. As protein: CASSLGINQDHEQFF.

Many counts were recorded for this clonotype. The rearrangement links TRBV19 to TRBJ1-5; D is uncertain. Germline CDR1 reads LNHDA; CDR2 reads SQIVND (reference sequence). Between the trimmed V and J ends, which lost 5 bases and 4 bases, there was a span of 9 bases. This CDR3 is 13 amino acids long. CDR3 nucleotide sequence: TGTGCCAGTAGTCCGGGGATTAATCAGCCCCAGCATTTT. Protein product: CASSPGINQPQHF.

Ten or more counts support this clonotype. The chain links TRBV10-3 to TRBJ1-5, with a weak D call TRBD1 (5 bases). Germline CDR1 and CDR2: ENHRY and SYGVKD. CDR3 size: 13 residues. The V end lost 11 bases, the J end lost 4 bases, and 15 bases lay between the germline ends. The CDR3 nucleotides are TGTGCCTCCCGTTCGGGGGTTAATCAGCCCCAGCATTTT. This translates into CASRSGVNQPQHF.

This clonotype has a count of ten or more. This chain uses TRBV4-1 with TRBJ2-7, with a weak D call TRBD1 (6 bases). V gave up 0 bases and J gave up 1 base, with 13 bases separating them. The CDR3 spans 16 residues. Germline V gene lookup returns CDR1 MGHRA and CDR2 YSYEKL. The CDR3 sequence: CASSQDAGTLSYEQYF. In DNA, the CDR3 is TGCGCCAGCAGCCAAGATGCAGGGACACTGTCCTACGAGCAGTACTTC.

The sample holds many counts of this clonotype. The chain couples TRBV3-1 to TRBJ2-7, with D uncertain. This CDR3 region has 12 residues. Per the germline V gene, CDR1 is LGHDT and CDR2 is YNNKEL (reference sequence). Trimming stripped 0 bases from V and 6 bases from J, with 6 bases between. Here the CDR3 reads CASSQDTLEQYF. CDR3 nucleotides: TGTGCCAGCAGCCAAGATACGCTCGAGCAGTACTTC.

This clonotype has at least ten counts. The gene calls are TRBV7-9 and TRBJ2-3; the D is unclear. The CDR3 loop spans 15 amino acids. CDR1 SEHNR and CDR2 FQNEAQ come from the germline V gene (reference sequence). V was cut by 3 bases and J by 2 bases, with 12 bases left in between. As DNA, the CDR3 is TGTGCCAGCAGCTTGCGGTCCAGCCCCACAGATACGCAGTATTTT. Its translation is CASSLRSSPTDTQYF.

This clonotype was observed at least ten times. The chain uses TRBV7-2 and TRBJ1-2; D not resolved. Germline assignment: CDR1 SGHTA and CDR2 FQGNSA. V lost 0 bases, J lost 2 bases, and 13 bases lay in between. There are 16 residues in the CDR3. This CDR3 reads CASSLALRPVNYGYTF. The CDR3 nucleotides are TGTGCCAGCAGCTTAGCGCTTAGGCCAGTCAACTATGGCTACACCTTC.

This clonotype has ten or more counts. The V call is TRBV20-1, the J call TRBJ2-7; 12 bases are a match to TRBD1. The germline V gene encodes CDR1 DFQATT and CDR2 SNEGSKA (reference sequence). The CDR3 covers 17 residues. Trimming took 4 bases from V and 4 from J; bases not matched to a gene: 14. CDR3 sequence (DNA): TGCAGTGCTAAACGGGACAGGGGGCTAAAGAATCGGTACGAGCAGTACTTC. Its protein is CSAKRDRGLKNRYEQYF.

This clonotype has ten or more counts. The chain is built from TRBV11-2 and TRBJ2-3, with 7 bases lining up with TRBD1. The CDR3 runs 14 residues. V shed 5 bases, J shed 1 base, and the junction held 3 bases outside the gene matches. Germline values: CDR1 SGHAT, CDR2 FQNNGV. The CDR3 DNA reads as TGTGCCAGCAGCCAGCAGGGGGGCACAGATACGCAGTATTTT. Translation: CASSQQGGTDTQYF.

This clonotype occurred many times. This chain connects TRBV6-1 to TRBJ1-3, with D hard to call. V gave up 3 bases and J gave up 0 bases, with 12 bases separating them. Germline CDR1 reads MNHNS; CDR2 reads SASEGT. The CDR3 has 16 residues. CDR3 sequence (DNA): TGTGCCAGCAGTGAGGCAGGTCTGGACTCTGGAAACACCATATATTTT. Amino acid sequence: CASSEAGLDSGNTIYF.

In this sample, this clonotype turned up many times. This chain uses TRBV7-8 with TRBJ2-1; tentatively, D is TRBD2 (6 bases). Germline CDR1 is SGHVS and CDR2 is FQNEAQ. The CDR3 runs 16 residues. V was cut by 1 base and J by 2 bases, with 12 bases left in between. In DNA, the CDR3 is TGTGCCAGCAGCTTAGGCGCTAGCGCCACCTACAATGAGCAGTTCTTC. Protein sequence: CASSLGASATYNEQFF.

This clonotype was observed at least ten times. CDR3 DNA sequence: TGCGCCAGCAGCCAAGGACAGACCATGAACACTGAAGCTTTCTTT. Residues: CASSQGQTMNTEAFF. The V call is TRBV5-1, the J call TRBJ1-1, with D possibly TRBD1 on 6 matching bases. This CDR3 is built from 15 residues. Between the trimmed V and J ends, which lost 4 bases and 0 bases, there was a span of 13 bases. Germline CDR1 and CDR2: SGHRS and YFSETQ.

A note on this clonotype: A read error may account for a junction end that differs from germline. V is TRBV9 and J is TRBJ1-5, with a possible D match to TRBD1 (6 bases). Germline-derived CDR1 and CDR2 are SGDLS and YYNGEE. The CDR3 contains 15 residues. The CDR3 bases are TGTGCCAGCAGCGTGGAAGACAGGCCCCACCAGCCCCAGAATTTT. It encodes CASSVEDRPHQPQNF.

Ten or more counts support this clonotype. The chain combines TRBV27 with TRBJ2-7; D may be TRBD1 (6 bases). From germline, CDR1 is MNHEY and CDR2 SMNVEV (reference sequence). V lost 2 bases and J lost 6, with 14 bases in between. CDR3 length: 14 amino acids. CDR3 residues: CASSLRRQASEQYF. The CDR3, as DNA: TGTGCCAGCAGTTTAAGGCGACAGGCTTCCGAGCAGTACTTC.